One sample yielded the 24 T cell receptor beta chains listed below, sequenced in a study of CD8+ T cells in alopecia areata. The authors extracted RNA and reverse transcribed it into cDNA as the sequencing template. Here immunoSEQ multiplex PCR was the method, and the copy in TCRdb shows in-frame clones only, minus some. The sample holds roughly 120,000 clones, and no clone turns up only once. Sequencing input: lesional skin. These receptors were collected from a C3H/HeJ mouse with alopecia areata. For this strain, the MHC haplotype corresponds to H2-k.

On this clone: The genes are named according to mouse. The read finishes 4 residues shy of the CDR3 end, and the germline J gene is used to complete it. The rearrangement links TRBV13-1 to TRBJ2-5; 9 positions agree with TRBD2. CDR1 NSHNY and CDR2 SYGAGN come from the germline V gene. CDR3 length equals 14 residues. The part of the CDR3 DNA that was read is TGTGCCAGCAGTGATGATTGGGGGGGCGAC. Its translation is CASSDDWGGD. The whole CDR3 sequence is CASSDDWGGDTQYF.

This clone was picked up a small number of times. The gene symbols are mouse symbols. The read ends 4 residues shy of where the CDR3 ends; the end is completed using the germline J gene. The chain uses TRBV13-3 and TRBJ1-2; TRBD1 matches 9 bases. In germline, CDR1 is NNHDY, CDR2 SYVADS. V was pared by 5 bases and J by 3 bases, with 5 bases of the junction left unmatched. CDR3 length: 14 residues. The sequenced CDR3 bases are TGTGCCAGCAGCAGGGACAGGGCGGACTCC. Amino acid sequence: CASSRDRADS. The CDR3, in full, reads CASSRDRADSDYTF.

This clone came up a few times. Germline and genes here are mouse. The read ends 4 residues shy of where the CDR3 ends; the end is completed using the germline J gene. V usage is TRBV1 and J usage is TRBJ2-2; 7 bases are a match to TRBD2. Germline V gene sequence: CDR1 NSQYPW, CDR2 LRSPGD (reference sequence). V was clipped by 1 base and J by 1 base; unmatched bases: 3. The CDR3 runs 16 residues. CDR3 DNA (partial): TGCACCTGCAGTGCAGTGGGGGGAAAAAACACCGGG. It is translated as CTCSAVGGKNTG. The whole CDR3 reads CTCSAVGGKNTGQLYF.

This clone was counted only a few times. At residue 14, TCRdb's protein disagrees with the DNA translation; the protein shown here derives from the DNA. Gene labels here are mouse ones. The CDR3 end lies 3 residues beyond the end of the read and is filled in from the germline J gene. This rearrangement joins TRBV19 to TRBJ1-6; D might be TRBD1 (6 bases). TRBJ1-6 qualifies as an ORF whose function is uncertain. V was pared by 2 bases and J by 0 bases, with 12 bases between. This CDR3 is built from 17 residues. The germline V gene has CDR1 FNHDT and CDR2 SITEND (reference sequence). The CDR3 is CASSMLDSFSYNSPLYF. The sequenced part of the CDR3 DNA is TGTGCCAGCAGTATGCTGGACAGCTTTTCCTATAATTCGCCC.

This clone showed up many times. Mouse gene names and germline throughout. The read halts 4 residues ahead of the CDR3 end, with the missing end drawn from the germline J gene. The chain uses TRBV13-3 and TRBJ1-4, with 9 nucleotides matching TRBD1. The CDR3 loop spans 15 amino acids. Germline CDR1 and CDR2: NNHDY and SYVADS. The V segment lost 2 bases and the J segment 6 bases; nucleotides outside the gene matches: 5. The CDR3 reads CASSERDREDERLFF. The DNA read from the CDR3 is TGTGCCAGCAGTGAGAGGGACAGGGAGGACGAA. Based on the CDR3 plus reference TRBV13-3 and TRBJ1-4, the full variable domain is EAAVTQSPRSKVAVTGGKVTLSCHQTNNHDYMYWYRQDTGHGLRLIHYSYVADSTEKGDIPDGYKASRPSQENFSLILELASLSQTAVYFCASSERDREDERLFFGHGTKLSVL.

The sample holds a few counts of this clone. Gene names are mouse gene names. From the germline J gene comes the end of the CDR3, since the read stops 4 residues before it. The chain has TRBV13-3 and TRBJ2-2; 8 bases match TRBD2. V lost 0 bases, J lost 6 bases, and 7 bases stayed unmatched. The germline gives CDR1 NNHDY, CDR2 SYVADS. The CDR3 has 16 residues. Incomplete CDR3 DNA: TGTGCCAGCAGTGATGCAGGCTGGGGGGTATCCGGG. Translation gives CASSDAGWGVSG. The CDR3 in its entirety is CASSDAGWGVSGQLYF. Full variable domain (rest looked up from reference TRBV13-3 and TRBJ2-2): EAAVTQSPRSKVAVTGGKVTLSCHQTNNHDYMYWYRQDTGHGLRLIHYSYVADSTEKGDIPDGYKASRPSQENFSLILELASLSQTAVYFCASSDAGWGVSGQLYFGEGSKLTVL.

To note about this clone: The gene names here belong to mouse. CDR3 sequence: CASSDEGQGAQNTLYF. The CDR3 DNA, read in part, is TGTGCCAGCAGTGATGAAGGACAGGGGGCTCAAAAC. The chain joins TRBV13-3 to TRBJ2-4, with TRBD1 matching 11 bases. The read falls 4 residues short of the CDR3 end, and the missing part is taken from the germline J gene. The CDR3 consists of 16 residues. In germline, CDR1 is NNHDY, CDR2 SYVADS. V lost 0 bases to trimming and J lost 2 bases; unmatched junction nucleotides: 2.

Only a few counts were recorded for this clone. The listed genes are named as in mouse. The read gets to within 4 residues of the CDR3 end, and the germline J gene fills in the rest. The chain has TRBV17 and TRBJ1-4; TRBD1 matches at 10 bases. The CDR3 sequence is 16 residues long. With 5 bases clipped from V and 4 bases from J, the junction kept 7 bases outside the gene matches. The V gene's germline CDR1 is MNHDT and CDR2 YYDKIL. The sequenced part of the CDR3 DNA is TGTGCTAGCAGTGGGTTGACAGGGGGCGACAACGAA. Its protein product is CASSGLTGGDNE. The full CDR3 is CASSGLTGGDNERLFF. The variable domain in full, completed from reference TRBV17 and TRBJ1-4, reads DTTVKQNPRYKLARVGKPVNLICSQTMNHDTMYWYQKKPNQAPKLLLFYYDKILNREADTFEKFQSSRPNNSFCSLYIGSAGLEYSAMYLCASSGLTGGDNERLFFGHGTKLSVL.

On this clone: Gene names are the mouse ones. The CDR3 extends 4 residues past the end of the read, so its final part is completed from the germline J gene. This chain joins TRBV13-3 and TRBJ2-2, with 7 bases that match TRBD1. CDR1 NNHDY and CDR2 SYVADS come from the germline V gene. The CDR3 loop spans 14 amino acids. The CDR3 DNA, read in part, is TGTGCCAGCAGTGACGACAGGGAGGACGGG. This encodes CASSDDREDG. The entire CDR3 sequence reads CASSDDREDGQLYF.

With respect to this clone: Mouse gene names apply. Read data end 4 residues before the CDR3 end; the end is taken from the germline J gene. The chain has TRBV13-1 and TRBJ1-2; D is perhaps TRBD1 (6 bases). Trimming left V 7 bases short and J 0 bases short, with 10 bases between. The CDR3 is 13 amino acids. Germline V CDR1 and CDR2: NSHNY, SYGAGN. The CDR3 sequence: CASGTNANSDYTF. The covered CDR3 bases are TGTGCCAGCGGGACAAATGCAAACTCC.

This clone was seen ten or more times. Mouse gene names and germline throughout. The read ends 4 residues before the CDR3 terminus; that terminus is restored from the germline J gene. J is TRBJ1-4 and V is TRBV13-3, with D unclear. The V and J ends lost 4 bases and 2 bases respectively, with 12 bases between them. The CDR3 runs to 15 residues. Germline-derived CDR1 and CDR2 are NNHDY and SYVADS. The CDR3 bases that were read are TGTGCCAGCAGTCCAACAGACAAATCCAACGAA. It specifies CASSPTDKSNE. The full CDR3 protein is CASSPTDKSNERLFF. Full variable domain (remainder filled in from reference TRBV13-3 and TRBJ1-4): EAAVTQSPRSKVAVTGGKVTLSCHQTNNHDYMYWYRQDTGHGLRLIHYSYVADSTEKGDIPDGYKASRPSQENFSLILELASLSQTAVYFCASSPTDKSNERLFFGHGTKLSVL.

This clone occurred a few times. The genes and germline here are from mouse. The missing CDR3 end, 4 residues past where the read stops, is filled in from the germline J gene. This chain links TRBV19 with TRBJ2-7; 8 positions match TRBD2. V shed 6 bases and J 1 base; nucleotides not matched to a gene: 3. In germline, CDR1 is FNHDT, CDR2 SITEND (reference sequence). The CDR3 has 13 residues. CDR3 sequence: CASTRLGSYEQYF. The sequenced CDR3 bases are TGTGCCAGCACCAGACTGGGGTCCTAT. Based on the CDR3 plus reference TRBV19 and TRBJ2-7, the full variable domain is GGIITQTPKFLIGQEGQKLTLKCQQNFNHDTMYWYRQDSGKGLRLIYYSITENDLQKGDLSEGYDASREKKSSFSLTVTSAQKNEMAVFLCASTRLGSYEQYFGPGTRLTVL.

This clone was counted a few times. Gene names are mouse gene names. The read terminates 4 residues ahead of where the CDR3 ends, so the germline J gene completes it. The V and J genes are TRBV17 and TRBJ1-4; 8 positions match TRBD1. The V segment lost 4 bases and the J segment 3 bases; nucleotides outside the gene matches: 1. Per the germline V gene, CDR1 is MNHDT and CDR2 is YYDKIL. This CDR3 region has 14 residues. Partial CDR3 DNA: TGTGCTAGCAGTACAGGGGGCGCCAACGAA. This encodes CASSTGGANE. Given in full, the CDR3 is CASSTGGANERLFF.

With regard to this clone: Gene names and germline match the mouse. The read halts 4 residues ahead of the CDR3 end, with the missing end drawn from the germline J gene. This rearrangement joins TRBV1 to TRBJ2-5, with unresolved D. The CDR3 sequence is 13 residues long. Germline loops: CDR1 NSQYPW, CDR2 LRSPGD (reference sequence). V lost 2 bases to trimming and J lost 3 bases, with 6 bases between them. The CDR3 DNA, read in part, is TGCACCTGCAGTGCACGCAGGCAAGAC. Protein sequence: CTCSARRQD. The whole CDR3 sequence is CTCSARRQDTQYF.

This clone was seen a few times. Genes and germline are mouse. The CDR3 goes on 4 residues after the read ends, and that part is filled in from the germline J gene. The chain links TRBV1 to TRBJ2-1; 7 bases agree with TRBD2. CDR1 is NSQYPW and CDR2 is LRSPGD in the germline V gene (reference sequence). The CDR3 is 17 amino acids. V lost 0 bases, J lost 1 base, and 6 bases stayed unmatched. The CDR3 sequence is CTCSADPLGVNYAEQFF. The covered CDR3 bases are TGCACCTGCAGTGCAGATCCGCTGGGGGTAAACTATGCT.

This clone was seen a few times. Genes here carry mouse names. CDR3 DNA (partial): TGCACCTGCAGTCGGGACTGGGGGGGCGCTGCCTAT. This encodes CTCSRDWGGAAY. The full CDR3 reads CTCSRDWGGAAYEQYF. The chain is built from TRBV1 and TRBJ2-7; TRBD2 matches 14 bases. The read halts 4 residues ahead of the CDR3 end, with the missing end drawn from the germline J gene. The CDR3 runs 16 residues. In germline, CDR1 is NSQYPW, CDR2 LRSPGD (reference sequence). The trim removed 5 bases at V and 2 bases at J, leaving 5 bases unmatched.

This clone was seen a handful of times. Mouse gene names and germline throughout. From the germline J gene comes the end of the CDR3, since the read stops 4 residues before it. The V gene is TRBV1, the J gene TRBJ2-1; 11 nucleotides align to TRBD2. Losses at the gene ends were 4 bases for V and 0 bases for J; bases not matched to a gene: 5. The CDR3 extends over 17 amino acids. Per the germline V gene, CDR1 is NSQYPW and CDR2 is LRSPGD (reference sequence). The part of the CDR3 DNA that was read is TGCACCTGCAGTGGAGGGGACTGGGGGAATAACTATGCT. Translation: CTCSGGDWGNNYA. The whole CDR3 protein is CTCSGGDWGNNYAEQFF.

The sample holds a few counts of this clone. Mouse gene names apply. The read ends 4 residues early relative to the CDR3; the germline J gene fills the gap. This chain connects TRBV13-3 to TRBJ2-1; 8 positions agree with TRBD1. The CDR3 is made up of 16 amino acids. The germline CDR1 and CDR2 sequences are NNHDY and SYVADS. J lost 5 bases, V lost 0 bases, and 7 bases had no gene match. Here the CDR3 reads CASSDARQGRDAEQFF. The sequenced CDR3 bases are TGTGCCAGCAGTGATGCTCGACAGGGGAGGGATGCT.

This clone was counted a few times. The listed genes are named as in mouse. The DNA read from the CDR3 is TGTGCAAGCAGCTTTCTGGGGGGAAGAGCT. Protein product: CASSFLGGRA. The whole CDR3 sequence reads CASSFLGGRAEQFF. This chain links TRBV16 with TRBJ2-1, with 8 bases lining up with TRBD2. Read sequence stops 4 residues before the CDR3 end, and the germline J gene provides the missing end. This CDR3 has 14 amino acids. Germline CDR1 SGHSA, CDR2 FRNQAP.

This clone was picked up a small number of times. Each gene name is a mouse one. Read sequence stops 4 residues before the CDR3 end, and the germline J gene provides the missing end. The chain combines TRBV1 with TRBJ2-7, with D possibly being TRBD1 (6 bases). CDR3 length: 15 residues. CDR1 is NSQYPW, CDR2 LRSPGD, per germline (reference sequence). The part of the CDR3 DNA that was read is TGCACCTGCAGACAACCGGGACACCAATTATAT. This encodes CTCRQPGHQLY. In full, the CDR3 reads CTCRQPGHQLYEQYF.

Ten or more counts support this clone. Germline and genes: mouse. The sequence runs out 4 residues before the end of the CDR3; the remainder is reconstructed from the germline J gene. V usage is TRBV13-3 and J usage is TRBJ2-1, with 8 bases identical to TRBD1. The V and J ends lost 0 bases and 4 bases, in that order; junction bases with no gene match: 6. Germline V lookup: CDR1 NNHDY, CDR2 SYVADS. CDR3 length: 16 residues. Incomplete CDR3 DNA: TGTGCCAGCAGTGATGATCAGGGGGCGAGGTATGCT. It is translated as CASSDDQGARYA. The full CDR3 reads CASSDDQGARYAEQFF.

In regard to this clone: Gene names and germline match the mouse. The read terminates 4 residues ahead of where the CDR3 ends, so the germline J gene completes it. The rearrangement links TRBV13-3 to TRBJ2-3; 8 bases are a match to TRBD1. This CDR3 has 16 amino acids. Per the germline V gene, CDR1 is NNHDY and CDR2 is SYVADS. V lost 0 bases to trimming and J lost 4 bases; unmatched junction nucleotides: 7. Partial CDR3 DNA: TGTGCCAGCAGTGATGTTCAGGACAGGGAGACAGAA. Amino acid sequence: CASSDVQDRETE. The whole CDR3 sequence reads CASSDVQDRETETLYF.

About this clone itself: Mouse gene names apply. The identical CDR3 is also encoded by other nucleotide sequences in the sample. CDR3 residues: CASSPTGGSSDYTF. Incomplete CDR3 DNA: TGTGCCAGCAGCCCGACAGGGGGGAGCTCC. The chain recombines TRBV13-3 with TRBJ1-2; 9 bases map to TRBD1. The read gets to within 4 residues of the CDR3 end, and the germline J gene fills in the rest. The length of the CDR3 is 14 residues. The germline CDR1 and CDR2 sequences are NNHDY and SYVADS. The junction had 6 bases not matched to a gene; V was cut back by 5 bases and J by 4 bases.

This clone was observed a few times. Gene names and germline refer to mouse. Read data end 4 residues before the CDR3 end; the end is taken from the germline J gene. This chain joins TRBV1 and TRBJ1-1; perhaps TRBD1 as D (6 bases). Germline V gene sequence: CDR1 NSQYPW, CDR2 LRSPGD (reference sequence). V dropped 6 bases and J dropped 1 base, with 9 bases sitting between them. This CDR3 region has 13 residues. CDR3: CTCSPGVNTEVFF. Partial CDR3 DNA: TGCACCTGCAGCCCAGGGGTGAACACA.